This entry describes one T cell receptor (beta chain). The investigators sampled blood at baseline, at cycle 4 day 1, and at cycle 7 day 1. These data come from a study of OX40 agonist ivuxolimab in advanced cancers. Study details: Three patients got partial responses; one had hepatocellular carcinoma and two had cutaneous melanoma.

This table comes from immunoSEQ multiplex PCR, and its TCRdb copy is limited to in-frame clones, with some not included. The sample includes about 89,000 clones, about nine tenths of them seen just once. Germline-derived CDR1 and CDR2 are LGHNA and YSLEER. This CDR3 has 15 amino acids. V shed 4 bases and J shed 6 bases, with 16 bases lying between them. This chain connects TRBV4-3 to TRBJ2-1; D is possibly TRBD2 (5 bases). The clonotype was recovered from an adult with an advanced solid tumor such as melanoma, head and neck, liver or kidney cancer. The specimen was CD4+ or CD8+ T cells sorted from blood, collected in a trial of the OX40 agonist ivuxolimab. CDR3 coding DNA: TGCGCCAGCAGCCCGCAGGTTCTAGCTGGCAATGAGCAGTTCTTC. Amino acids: CASSPQVLAGNEQFF.